The 30 T cell receptor beta chains presented below share a single source sample, sequenced in a study of T cells in Graves' hyperthyroidism and ophthalmopathy. RNA transcripts served as the template for amplifying TCR beta CDR3 regions. Carried out on the TCR CDR3, a first-round RT-PCR used the HTBI primer set. MiXCR, run by TCRdb on the multiplex PCR reads, gives a single entry per CDR3 protein. The table includes fewer than 900,000 distinct CDR3 sequences, around 20% detected once. The sample taken for sequencing was blood. Source of these receptors: a woman aged 45-60 years with Graves' hyperthyroidism that later progressed to Graves' ophthalmopathy.

In this sample, this clonotype turned up a few times. The chain recombines TRBV6-6 with TRBJ1-1, with D possibly matching TRBD1 (6 bases). The V gene's germline CDR1 is MNHNY and CDR2 SVGAGI (reference sequence). V lost 0 bases to trimming and J lost 0 bases, with 14 bases between them. The CDR3 totals 17 residues. For the CDR3, the DNA is TGTGCCAGCAGTTACTCGCCTTACCGGACAGTGAACACTGAAGCTTTCTTT. It encodes CASSYSPYRTVNTEAFF.

In DNA form, the CDR3 reads TGTGCCAGCAGTGAATTATCAGGGGTTGGTCAGCCCCAGCATTTT. The encoded protein is CASSELSGVGQPQHF. The chain employs TRBV25-1 and TRBJ1-5; tentative D call: TRBD1 (6 bases). Germline V CDR1 and CDR2: MGHDK, SYGVNS. V was shortened by 1 base and J by 6 bases, with 13 bases between the two germline ends. This CDR3 is built from 15 residues.

This clonotype appeared many times. The chain combines TRBV30 with TRBJ1-5; no definite D call. CDR3 length equals 14 residues. V lost 1 base and J lost 0, with 7 bases in between. From germline, CDR1 is GTSNPN and CDR2 SVGIG (reference sequence). CDR3 loop: CAWSDGYSNQPQHF. DNA of the CDR3: TGTGCCTGGAGTGACGGGTATAGCAATCAGCCCCAGCATTTT.

The table lists this clonotype with many counts. J is TRBJ2-7 and V is TRBV30; D is ambiguous. The CDR3 has 10 amino acids. Per the germline V gene, CDR1 is GTSNPN and CDR2 is SVGIG (reference sequence). Between the trimmed V and J ends, which lost 0 bases and 5 bases, there was a span of 2 bases. DNA of the CDR3: TGTGCCTGGAGTGTTGACGAGCAGTACTTC. Encoded protein: CAWSVDEQYF.

The V call is TRBV20-1, the J call TRBJ2-5; D is unclear. Per germline, CDR1 DFQATT and CDR2 SNEGSKA (reference sequence). The CDR3 loop spans 13 amino acids. Trimming cost V 2 bases and J 0 bases, with 7 bases left between them. CDR3 nucleotides: TGCAGTGCTAGATCGGGCAACCAAGAGACCCAGTACTTC. Translation gives CSARSGNQETQYF.

This sequence joins TRBV3-1 and TRBJ2-2; 9 nucleotides line up with TRBD2. Germline trimming cut 4 bases from V and 5 bases from J; bases unmatched to any gene: 11. CDR3 length: 17 residues. The germline gives CDR1 LGHDT, CDR2 YNNKEL (reference sequence). Written as DNA, the CDR3 is TGTGCCAGCAGCCCCTCAACCCTGGCGGGGGGGACCGGGGAGCTGTTTTTT. Encoded protein: CASSPSTLAGGTGELFF.

This clonotype appeared many times. This chain uses TRBV20-1 with TRBJ2-5, with 8 bases that match TRBD1. Losses at the gene ends were 3 bases for V and 2 bases for J; bases not matched to a gene: 11. The germline gives CDR1 DFQATT, CDR2 SNEGSKA (reference sequence). The CDR3 sequence is 16 residues long. In DNA form, the CDR3 reads TGCAGTGCTAGCCCTCCAGGGACAGGATTGCAAGAGACCCAGTACTTC. It is translated as CSASPPGTGLQETQYF.

This clonotype was counted many times. The V call is TRBV27, the J call TRBJ2-1; the D gene is possibly TRBD1 (5 bases). Germline V lookup: CDR1 MNHEY, CDR2 SMNVEV (reference sequence). The CDR3 has 14 amino acids. V lost 2 bases to trimming and J lost 3 bases, with 8 bases between them. CDR3 in DNA: TGTGCCAGCAGTTTACAGGGAAACTACAATGAGCAGTTCTTC. This encodes CASSLQGNYNEQFF.

This clonotype was seen just once. The chain joins TRBV6-2 or TRBV6-3 to TRBJ1-5, with 9 bases identical to TRBD1. The junction had 6 bases not matched to a gene; V was cut back by 0 bases and J by 0 bases. The CDR3 spans 18 residues. Germline values: CDR1 MNHEY, CDR2 SVGEGT. The CDR3 coding sequence is TGTGCCAGCAGTTACTCTCGGACAGGGGTCTATAGCAATCAGCCCCAGCATTTT. Encoded protein: CASSYSRTGVYSNQPQHF.

This clonotype was seen repeatedly, ten times or more. DNA of the CDR3: TGTGCCAGCAGCTTAGCGGGCCAGGGGCCCTTAGGGACCCAGTACTTC. Its translation is CASSLAGQGPLGTQYF. The chain links TRBV7-8 to TRBJ2-5, with D possibly matching TRBD1 (6 bases). V was pared by 0 bases and J by 7 bases, with 18 bases between. The CDR3 contains 16 residues. Per the germline V gene, CDR1 is SGHVS and CDR2 is FQNEAQ.

The table lists this clonotype with many counts. The genes are TRBV10-3 and TRBJ2-2; D is unclear. Trimming left V 2 bases short and J 4 bases short, with 8 bases between. The germline gives CDR1 ENHRY, CDR2 SYGVKD. CDR3 length: 14 amino acids. CDR3 sequence reads: CAISEGSTTGELFF. In nucleotides, the CDR3 is TGTGCCATCAGTGAGGGCAGCACCACCGGGGAGCTGTTTTTT.

The genes are TRBV20-1 and TRBJ2-1; TRBD1 is a possible D gene (5 bases). CDR3 length: 14 residues. Trimming shortened V by 0 bases and J by 8 bases, and 14 bases separated the two germline ends. From germline, CDR1 is DFQATT and CDR2 SNEGSKA (reference sequence). The CDR3 loop reads CSARDLSGLYEQFF. The CDR3, as DNA: TGCAGTGCTAGAGATCTATCAGGGTTGTATGAGCAGTTCTTC.

This clonotype was observed many times. This chain uses TRBV7-3 with TRBJ2-2; 8 nucleotides align to TRBD2. This CDR3 is 15 amino acids long. After removal of 5 bases from V and 6 bases from J, the junction contained 8 bases not matched to a gene. Germline-derived CDR1 and CDR2 are SGHTA and FQGTGA. The CDR3 nucleotides are TGTGCCAGCAGCCTGAATCGGGGGGGCTCCGGGGAGCTGTTTTTT. The encoded protein is CASSLNRGGSGELFF.

The chain recombines TRBV12-3 or TRBV12-4 with TRBJ1-1; the D gene is possibly TRBD1 (6 bases). Trimming removed 2 bases at V and 1 base at J, with 11 bases between. The CDR3 is 15 amino acids. Here the CDR3 DNA reads TGTGCCAGCAGTTTATGGGCAGGGGAGAACACTGAAGCTTTCTTT. Translated: CASSLWAGENTEAFF.

The chain recombines TRBV14 with TRBJ1-1, with 7 bases identical to TRBD1. The CDR3 is 15 residues long. V was pared by 4 bases and J by 1 base, with 6 bases of the junction left unmatched. The germline V gene has CDR1 SGHDN and CDR2 FVKESK. CDR3 in amino acids: CASSLLGTANTEAFF. The CDR3 DNA sequence: TGTGCCAGCAGCCTGCTTGGGACAGCGAACACTGAAGCTTTCTTT.

Notes on this clonotype: The germline gene is not matched at one end of the junction; a read error may be the cause. The chain carries TRBV3-1 and TRBJ1-4, with 8 bases aligning to TRBD1. The CDR3 has 16 residues. Germline V gene data show CDR1 as LGHDT and CDR2 as YNNKEL (reference sequence). This CDR3 is CAGSRDRTGSEEKLFF. CDR3 nucleotides: TGTGCCGGCAGCCGAGACCGGACAGGGAGTGAGGAAAAACTGTTTTTT. Full variable domain (outside the CDR3, taken from reference TRBV3-1 and TRBJ1-4): DTAVSQTPKYLVTQMGNDKSIKCEQNLGHDTMYWYKQDSKKFLKIMFSYNNKELIINETVPNRFSPKSPDKAHLNLHINSLELGDSAVYFCAGSRDRTGSEEKLFFGSGTQLSVL.

The genes are TRBV11-2 and TRBJ1-2; TRBD1 matches at 12 bases. The V and J ends lost 5 bases and 6 bases, in that order; junction bases with no gene match: 13. CDR1 is SGHAT, CDR2 FQNNGV, per germline. This CDR3 has 17 residues. CDR3 nucleotide sequence: TGTGCCAGCAGCCCCTGGGGGACAGGGGGCCCACTAAATGGCTACACCTTC. It yields the protein CASSPWGTGGPLNGYTF.

V is TRBV19 and J is TRBJ1-5; D perhaps matches TRBD1 (5 bases). This CDR3 region has 14 residues. V shed 1 base and J shed 7 bases, with 11 bases lying between them. The germline V gene has CDR1 LNHDA and CDR2 SQIVND (reference sequence). This CDR3 is CASSIGLGTQPQHF. CDR3 sequence (DNA): TGTGCCAGTAGTATAGGCCTGGGGACCCAGCCCCAGCATTTT.

This chain links TRBV6-1 with TRBJ2-3, with 10 bases aligning to TRBD2. Trimming cost V 8 bases and J 2 bases; bases outside gene matches: 7. Per the germline V gene, CDR1 is MNHNS and CDR2 is SASEGT. This CDR3 is 15 amino acids long. In DNA form, the CDR3 reads TGTGCCAGCGTCGAGCGGGGGGGTTACACAGATACGCAGTATTTT. It specifies CASVERGGYTDTQYF.

This clonotype was counted many times. The V gene is TRBV2, the J gene TRBJ2-2; TRBD1 agrees at 10 bases. From germline, CDR1 is SNHLY and CDR2 FYNNEI. With V trimmed by 4 bases and J by 4 bases, 3 bases remained unmatched. The CDR3 runs 15 residues. Written as DNA, the CDR3 is TGTGCCAGCAGTGCCGGACAGGGGGGCACCGGGGAGCTGTTTTTT. Protein: CASSAGQGGTGELFF.

J is TRBJ2-2 and V is TRBV19; no firm D call. The germline V gene has CDR1 LNHDA and CDR2 SQIVND (reference sequence). Trimming removed 3 bases from V and 1 base from J, with 9 bases in between. The CDR3 extends over 15 amino acids. CDR3 in DNA: TGTGCCAGTAGTATGTTTACCCAGAACACCGGGGAGCTGTTTTTT. This sequence encodes CASSMFTQNTGELFF. Supplemented by reference TRBV19 and TRBJ2-2, the full variable domain reads DGGITQSPKYLFRKEGQNVTLSCEQNLNHDAMYWYRQDPGQGLRLIYYSQIVNDFQKGDIAEGYSVSREKKESFPLTVTSAQKNPTAFYLCASSMFTQNTGELFFGEGSRLTVL.

This clonotype was seen repeatedly, ten times or more. The chain links TRBV7-2 to TRBJ2-5; no firm D call. Germline V CDR1 and CDR2: SGHTA, FQGNSA. The CDR3 has 15 amino acids. Trimming shortened V by 5 bases and J by 2 bases, and 15 bases separated the two germline ends. The CDR3 nucleotides read TGTGCCAGCAGCCCTACGTGGGGATGGCAAGAGACCCAGTACTTC. This encodes CASSPTWGWQETQYF.

Only a few counts were recorded for this clonotype. The rearrangement uses TRBV19 and TRBJ2-1; D unresolved. The CDR3 consists of 17 residues. In germline, CDR1 is LNHDA, CDR2 SQIVND (reference sequence). V was cut by 1 base and J by 0 bases, with 13 bases left in between. CDR3 bases: TGTGCCAGTAGTATAGCCCTCCGACGGGCCTCCTACAATGAGCAGTTCTTC. Amino acid sequence: CASSIALRRASYNEQFF.

This clonotype was seen at least ten times. V gene TRBV5-1 combines with J gene TRBJ1-1, with D possibly being TRBD1 (5 bases). From germline, CDR1 is SGHRS and CDR2 YFSETQ. The ends were cut back, 0 bases at V and 2 bases at J, with 14 bases in the middle. There are 16 residues in the CDR3. The DNA of the CDR3 is TGCGCCAGCAGCTTGGCCCGGGGCAGAACCAACACTGAAGCTTTCTTT. This gives the protein CASSLARGRTNTEAFF.

This clonotype showed up just a few times. The genes are TRBV9 and TRBJ1-2, with D maybe TRBD1 (5 bases). The V end lost 4 bases, the J end lost 3 bases, and 22 bases lay between the germline ends. CDR3 length equals 17 residues. Germline V gene lookup returns CDR1 SGDLS and CDR2 YYNGEE. The CDR3 DNA follows: TGTGCCAGCAGCATCCGATATGGGGGTGTGGGGGACTATGGCTACACCTTC. Amino acids: CASSIRYGGVGDYGYTF.

The chain couples TRBV5-1 to TRBJ1-1; D ambiguous. V dropped 0 bases and J dropped 7 bases, with 10 bases sitting between them. The germline V gene encodes CDR1 SGHRS and CDR2 YFSETQ. CDR3 length: 13 residues. CDR3 nucleotides: TGCGCCAGCAGCTTGGGGCCGACTTATGAAGCTTTCTTT. It codes for CASSLGPTYEAFF. Full variable domain (remainder filled in from reference TRBV5-1 and TRBJ1-1): KAGVTQTPRYLIKTRGQQVTLSCSPISGHRSVSWYQQTPGQGLQFLFEYFSETQRNKGNFPGRFSGRQFSNSRSEMNVSTLELGDSALYLCASSLGPTYEAFFGQGTRLTVV.

In this sample, this clonotype turned up many times. The CDR3 nucleotides are TGTGCCAGCAGCTTAGTGGGGGTCTTCTCCTACAATGAGCAGTTCTTC. The encoded protein is CASSLVGVFSYNEQFF. V is TRBV7-9 and J is TRBJ2-1; D may correspond to TRBD1 or TRBD2 (5 bases each). The CDR3 runs 16 residues. Trimming pared 1 base from V and 0 bases from J, leaving 10 bases between. The germline gives CDR1 SEHNR, CDR2 FQNEAQ (reference sequence).

This sequence joins TRBV2 and TRBJ2-7, with a weak D call TRBD1 (6 bases). The CDR3 has 16 amino acids. V lost 3 bases, J lost 7 bases, and 22 bases lay in between. CDR1 and CDR2 from the germline V gene are SNHLY and FYNNEI. CDR3 nucleotides: TGTGCCAGCAGTGACTCCACCGGGACAAACGGCTGGGAGCAGTACTTC. Protein sequence: CASSDSTGTNGWEQYF.

In its sample, this clonotype was seen many times. The gene calls are TRBV20-1 and TRBJ2-3, with D maybe TRBD2 (6 bases). V gave up 1 base and J gave up 2 bases, with 16 bases separating them. Germline V gives CDR1 DFQATT, CDR2 SNEGSKA (reference sequence). This CDR3 spans 16 amino acids. CDR3 sequence (DNA): TGCAGTGCTAGAGTGGTTGGGAGGCGAAACACAGATACGCAGTATTTT. Translated, it gives CSARVVGRRNTDTQYF.

This clonotype was counted at least ten times. The rearrangement joins TRBV7-8 to TRBJ1-5; maybe TRBD1 (5 bases). Germline V lookup: CDR1 SGHVS, CDR2 FQNEAQ. CDR3 length: 16 residues. The V and J ends lost 6 bases and 1 base respectively, with 16 bases between them. The chain's CDR3 is CASSLWEGASNQPQHF. CDR3 in DNA: TGTGCCAGCAGTTTATGGGAAGGGGCGAGCAATCAGCCCCAGCATTTT.